This passage covers 6 T cell receptor beta chains from one sample sequenced in a study of siplizumab effects on memory and regulatory T cells. The data were produced by immunoSEQ multiplex PCR, yet TCRdb's version contains in-frame clones alone and is incomplete. The sample contains some 100,000 clones, around 94% of which appear only once. The sequencing input was Tregs sorted from blood. The receptors come from a human donor in good health.

The chain couples TRBV18 to TRBJ2-5, with TRBD1 matching over 7 bases. The J call is doubtful: the DNA matches TRBJ2-7 better. The CDR3 runs 15 residues. CDR1 and CDR2 (germline): KGHSH, LQKENI. The CDR3 nucleotides read TGTGCCAGCTCACCTACCGGACAGGCTATTTACGAGCAGTACTTC. The encoded protein is CASSPTGQAIYEQYF.

This clone came up once. The chain links TRBV5-1 to TRBJ2-1; D unclear. The ends were cut back, 2 bases at V and 0 bases at J, with 9 bases in the middle. The CDR3 contains 15 residues. Germline V gives CDR1 SGHRS, CDR2 YFSETQ. For the CDR3, the DNA is TGCGCCAGCAGCTTAGAAGTCCCCTCCTACAATGAGCAGTTCTTC. Protein product: CASSLEVPSYNEQFF.

The chain has TRBV5-8 and TRBJ2-2; possibly TRBD2 for D (6 bases). CDR1 and CDR2 from the germline V gene are SGHTS and YDEGEE. V was clipped by 3 bases and J by 1 base, with 10 bases between them. The CDR3 has 15 amino acids. CDR3 coding DNA: TGTGCCAGCAGCTGGACGGGACTGAACACCGGGGAGCTGTTTTTT. Protein sequence: CASSWTGLNTGELFF.

This chain uses TRBV7-9 with TRBJ1-1; 9 bases agree with TRBD1. CDR3 length: 15 amino acids. Germline V gene sequence: CDR1 SEHNR, CDR2 FQNEAQ (reference sequence). The trim removed 5 bases at V and 4 bases at J, leaving 8 bases unmatched. DNA for the CDR3: TGTGCCAGCAGCGATAGTAACAGGGGGCTCACTGAAGCTTTCTTT. Protein: CASSDSNRGLTEAFF. Full variable domain (rest looked up from reference TRBV7-9 and TRBJ1-1): DTGVSQNPRHKITKRGQNVTFRCDPISEHNRLYWYRQTLGQGPEFLTYFQNEAQLEKSRLLSDRFSAERPKGSFSTLEIQRTEQGDSAMYLCASSDSNRGLTEAFFGQGTRLTVV.

The chain joins TRBV30 to TRBJ2-6, with D unclear. The V gene lost 2 bases and the J gene lost 4 bases, with 15 bases spanning the gap. This CDR3 has 16 amino acids. The germline gives CDR1 GTSNPN, CDR2 SVGIG (reference sequence). CDR3 sequence (DNA): TGTGCCTGGAGTCCCTATGGGCGCAGGGGGGCCAACGTCCTGACTTTC. This gives the protein CAWSPYGRRGANVLTF.

The CDR3 protein is CASSLQGFEQFF. In DNA, the CDR3 is TGCGCCAGCAGCTTACAGGGGTTTGAGCAGTTCTTC. This chain connects TRBV5-1 to TRBJ2-1; 7 nucleotides agree with TRBD1. V lost 2 bases to trimming and J lost 9 bases; unmatched junction nucleotides: 2. This CDR3 has 12 residues. Germline loops: CDR1 SGHRS, CDR2 YFSETQ.